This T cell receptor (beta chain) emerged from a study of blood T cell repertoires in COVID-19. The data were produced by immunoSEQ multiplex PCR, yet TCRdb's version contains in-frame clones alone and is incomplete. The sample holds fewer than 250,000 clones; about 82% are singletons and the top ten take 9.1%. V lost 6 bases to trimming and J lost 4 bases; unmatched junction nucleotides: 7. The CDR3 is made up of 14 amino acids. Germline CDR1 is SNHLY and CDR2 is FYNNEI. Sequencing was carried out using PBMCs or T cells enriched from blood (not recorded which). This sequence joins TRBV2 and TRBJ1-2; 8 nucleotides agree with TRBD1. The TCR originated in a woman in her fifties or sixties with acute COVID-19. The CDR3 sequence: CASRLDDRGYGYTF. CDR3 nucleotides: TGTGCCAGCAGACTCGATGACAGGGGCTATGGCTACACCTTC.